This T cell receptor beta chain was identified in a study of chemoradiotherapy in HPV16-positive cancers. Study-wide background: Candidate HPV-specific T-cell clones and common TCR motifs came from functional assays in a couple of HPV16-positive patients. Overall study results and limits: The functional HPV-specific definition rests on just a couple of HPV16-positive patients.

Only in-frame clones appear in the TCRdb table, and some are missing; sequencing was by immunoSEQ multiplex PCR. The data show about 29,000 clones, more than 85% seen once. A remark on this clone: As yet, its antigen is unknown.

Repertoires were sampled repeatedly during chemoradiotherapy. CDR3 size: 16 residues. The germline V gene has CDR1 SGHTA and CDR2 FQGNSA. V was shortened by 2 bases and J by 4 bases, with 15 bases between the two germline ends. The V gene is TRBV7-2, the J gene TRBJ1-5, with D perhaps TRBD1 (6 bases). Sequences were derived from blood, sampled from a patient who underwent chemoradiotherapy. The clonotype originates from a human donor with HPV-associated anogenital cancer. CDR3 bases: TGTGCCAGCAGCTTAAGGGGGGACTTGCCTAATCAGCCCCAGCATTTT. Residues: CASSLRGDLPNQPQHF.